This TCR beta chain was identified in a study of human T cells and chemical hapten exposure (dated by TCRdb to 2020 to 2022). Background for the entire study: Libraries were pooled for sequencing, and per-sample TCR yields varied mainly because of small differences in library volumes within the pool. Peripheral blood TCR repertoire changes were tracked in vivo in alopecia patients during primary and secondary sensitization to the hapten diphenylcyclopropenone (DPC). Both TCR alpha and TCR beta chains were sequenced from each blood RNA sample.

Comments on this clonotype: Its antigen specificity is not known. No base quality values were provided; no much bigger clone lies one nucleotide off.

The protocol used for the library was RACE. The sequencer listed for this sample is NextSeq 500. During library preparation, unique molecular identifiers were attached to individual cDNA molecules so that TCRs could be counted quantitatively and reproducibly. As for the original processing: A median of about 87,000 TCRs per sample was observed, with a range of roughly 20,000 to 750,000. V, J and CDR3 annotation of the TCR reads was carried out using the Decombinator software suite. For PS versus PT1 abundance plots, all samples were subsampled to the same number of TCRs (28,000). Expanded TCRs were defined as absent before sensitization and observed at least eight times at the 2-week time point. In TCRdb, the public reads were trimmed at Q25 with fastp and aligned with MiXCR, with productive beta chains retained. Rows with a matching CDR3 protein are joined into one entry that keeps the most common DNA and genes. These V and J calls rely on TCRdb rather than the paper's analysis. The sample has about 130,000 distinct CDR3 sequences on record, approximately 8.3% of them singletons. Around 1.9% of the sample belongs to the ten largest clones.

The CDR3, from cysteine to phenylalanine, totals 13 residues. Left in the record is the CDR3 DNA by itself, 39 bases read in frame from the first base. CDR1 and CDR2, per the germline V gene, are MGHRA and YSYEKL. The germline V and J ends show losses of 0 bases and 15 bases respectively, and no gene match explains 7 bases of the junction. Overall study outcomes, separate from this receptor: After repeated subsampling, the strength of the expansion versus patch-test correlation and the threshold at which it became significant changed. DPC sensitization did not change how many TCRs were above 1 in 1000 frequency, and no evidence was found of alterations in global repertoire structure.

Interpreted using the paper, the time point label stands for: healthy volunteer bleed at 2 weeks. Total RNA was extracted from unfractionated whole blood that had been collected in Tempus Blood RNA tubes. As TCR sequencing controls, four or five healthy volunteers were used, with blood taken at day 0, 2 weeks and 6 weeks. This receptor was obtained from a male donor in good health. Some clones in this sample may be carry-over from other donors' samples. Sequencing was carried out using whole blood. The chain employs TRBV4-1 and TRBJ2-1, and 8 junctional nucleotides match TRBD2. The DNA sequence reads TGCGCCAGCAGCCAAGATTATAGCGGGACCGTGTTCTTC. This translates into CASSQDYSGTVFF.